The text below deals with one TCR beta chain. Its specificity is unknown. Researchers ran the PCR with 60 Vbeta and 13 Jbeta primers. The table came from immunoSEQ multiplex PCR; TCRdb's copy has only in-frame clones and leaves some out. The profile shows around 200,000 clones, 81% of them singletons. This sample is drawn from a study of cytomegalovirus exposure and HLA in healthy donors. Study observations and caveats: A later analysis reportedly identified an Asian-associated ancestry cluster as carrying fewer N-insertions than the approximately 620-donor mean.

The length of the CDR3 is 15 residues. The V gene's germline CDR1 is SNHLY and CDR2 FYNNEI. The ends were cut back, 2 bases at V and 3 bases at J, with 14 bases in the middle. The rearrangement links TRBV2 to TRBJ2-7, with a tentative D call TRBD1 (6 bases). This sequence originates from a man aged 50 or older in good health and CMV-seronegative. Material for sequencing was PBMCs. The CDR3 loop is CASSEISTGNYEQYF. CDR3 coding DNA: TGTGCCAGCAGTGAAATATCGACAGGAAACTACGAGCAGTACTTC.